The clone carrying this T cell receptor (beta chain) was seen at least ten times. What it recognizes is unknown. Not enrolled were patients with uncontrolled infection, other autoimmune disease, pregnancy or lactation. Together with thyroid ultrasound, orbital computed tomography, serum thyroxine and TRAb, clinical symptoms were used for diagnoses. Amplification targeted TCR beta CDR3 regions from RNA transcripts. First-round RT-PCR targeting the TCR CDR3 was performed with the HTBI primer set. TCRdb recomputed calls from the multiplex PCR reads with MiXCR, one row per CDR3 protein. The sample yields under 350,000 distinct CDR3 sequences, roughly 13% seen once. This sample is drawn from a study of T cells in Graves' hyperthyroidism and ophthalmopathy. The CDR3 loop spans 15 amino acids. The trim removed 1 base at V and 5 bases at J, leaving 3 bases unmatched. Germline CDR1 SNHLY, CDR2 FYNNEI. Study observations and caveats: Within blood appeared most thyroid clonotypes that had expanded above 0.001.

Sequencing was performed on blood. The chain joins TRBV2 to TRBJ2-1, with 9 bases that match TRBD2. This clonotype was obtained from a woman in her 40s with Graves' hyperthyroidism. In nucleotides, the CDR3 is TGTGCCAGCAGTGAAGAAGAGCGGGAGGACAATGAGCAGTTCTTC. Translation: CASSEEEREDNEQFF.